This T cell receptor (beta chain) was captured by sequencing in a study of T cell repertoires in ileal Crohn's disease (dated by TCRdb to the late 2010s). For the study in its entirety: Median disease duration was roughly eight years, and 35% to 40% of patients were identified as active smokers at the time of surgery. Roughly 500 nanograms of biopsy DNA per sample were submitted for commercial TCRB immunosequencing. Endoscopic postoperative recurrence was defined as a Rutgeerts score above i0. Postoperative therapy was given to about half of the patients, with thiopurines administered to about a dozen patients and anti-TNF agents administered to some 20 patients. The TCR repertoire was analysed in 50 to 70 patients with Crohn's disease drawn from a prospective multicentre cohort. All patients had surgery for a complication: stricturing disease in around 60% and penetrating disease in 39%. Running in parallel with the study was a multicentre cohort set up to find predictors of early endoscopic recurrence following ileocolonic resection. A total of roughly 150 mucosal samples from around 60 patients were sequenced, collected from several sites on the surgical specimen as well as at postoperative endoscopy. MI samples were biopsies from the proximal margin of the surgical specimen. The study at large found these results: More high-frequency clones were carried by sorted CD8 T cells than by CD4 T cells, suggesting that mucosal expansions were mainly CD8. Only a subgroup of patients, of unstated size, had their mucosal CD4 and CD8 T cells sorted and sequenced. Compared with non-smokers, patients who were active smokers at surgery showed a significantly higher proportion of clonal expansions (25.9% vs 17.9%, p=0.02). Higher high-frequency clone percentages at surgery were associated with endoscopic recurrence; all patients with clonality above 26.8% (18/57) had recurrence.

The time point label of this sample denotes: proximal margin of the surgical specimen (macroscopically non-inflamed). To be eligible, patients had to be adults with ileal or ileocolonic Crohn's disease and an indication for ileocolonic resection. Before DNA extraction, whole ileal mucosal biopsies were kept frozen at -80 degrees C. Genomic DNA was isolated from frozen whole biopsies using a TRizol-based method, and the DNA was quantified with a NanoDrop 2000 spectrophotometer. The CDR3 goes from the cysteine to the phenylalanine over 14 residues. Only the CDR3 DNA stays, 42 bases, in frame from base 1. The germline V and J ends show losses of 5 bases and 1 base respectively, and no gene match explains 1 base of the junction. CDR1 SGHTA and CDR2 FQGTGA were looked up in the germline V gene. Comment on this clone: Its antigen remains undetermined. Within one base of it there is no much larger clone, and no base qualities were kept.

Libraries were made using the immunoSEQ multiplex PCR assay. CDR3 regions were amplified from genomic DNA by Adaptive Biotechnology using a two-step, amplification bias-controlled multiplex PCR. The first PCR used primers for every V and J gene segment; the second PCR added barcodes and Illumina adapters. CDR3 libraries were sequenced using an Illumina instrument. As for the authors' bioinformatics: Analysis combined the vendor-provided pipelines with custom analysis of raw data in R/Bioconductor under R version 3.3.0. Clonality, which ranges from 0 to 1, was calculated as the inverse of the normalised Shannon entropy across all productive clones. High-frequency clones were defined as the share of the repertoire taken up by the top 100 clones, keeping only clones that passed a 95% confidence test. Overlap between samples was measured with the Morisita-Horn index, while repertoire diversity was measured with the Simpson index. TCRdb stores this immuneACCESS table with in-frame sequences only. Part of the clones is absent; in the studies checked, under half of the shortfall reflects unresolved V genes, and no reason is known for the rest. V and J calls and clone size are copied from that table; D and trimming were computed from the DNA. The sample has 3,500 to 4,500 clones on record, just under 75% of them singletons. The ten largest clonotypes hold about 10% of the sample.

The sample was ileal tissue. The chain joins TRBV7-3 to TRBJ2-7; the junction holds 11 bases that match TRBD2. The receptor was derived from an adult with Crohn's disease. The nucleotide sequence is TGTGCCAGCAGCCCTAGCGGGGGGTCCTACGAGCAGTACTTC. The translation is CASSPSGGSYEQYF.